The clone carrying this T cell receptor (beta chain) is categorized as medium-sized. Its specificity is unknown. The data originate from a study of T cell repertoires in aging, cancer and after chemotherapy. Overall study: Paired samples before and after chemotherapy came from glioblastoma patients receiving temozolomide-based therapy. Study results and limitations: Compared with age-matched healthy donors, untreated hematological or solid cancer patients showed higher blood TCR clonality.

Rearranged V-D-J TRB sequences were amplified with a mixed TRB-A/B primer pool. Each CDR3 protein gets one entry after TCRdb re-called the multiplex PCR reads with MiXCR. The top ten clones hold approximately 9.1% of a sample with 2,500 to 3,000 distinct CDR3 sequences, 28% of them seen once. The CDR3 consists of 16 residues. The germline gives CDR1 LNHDA, CDR2 SQIVND (reference sequence). The V and J ends lost 3 bases and 2 bases, in that order; junction bases with no gene match: 7. Amplification of TCR beta used genomic DNA extracted from peripheral blood. The chain combines TRBV19 with TRBJ1-5; 7 bases are a match to TRBD1. This receptor was taken from a human donor with a solid tumor. The sequenced sample was blood. Here the CDR3 DNA reads TGTGCCAGTAGTATGCGAAGACAGGGAGGCAATCAGCCCCAGCATTTT. Its protein is CASSMRRQGGNQPQHF.